Below, 28 T cell receptor beta chains from the same sample are listed, as sequenced in a study of OX40 agonist ivuxolimab in advanced cancers. Generated by immunoSEQ multiplex PCR, the TCRdb table keeps only in-frame clones and is missing some. This sample has 50,000 to 75,000 clones; approximately 90% occur once, and the top ten carry approximately 1%. The sequenced sample was CD4+ or CD8+ T cells sorted from blood, obtained in a trial of the OX40 agonist ivuxolimab. These receptors came from an adult with an advanced solid tumor such as melanoma, head and neck, liver or kidney cancer.

This clone is medium-sized within its sample. The rearrangement uses TRBV6-5 and TRBJ2-7; no reliable D call. V lost 2 bases, J lost 0 bases, and 11 bases lay in between. The germline gives CDR1 MNHEY, CDR2 SVGAGI. CDR3 length equals 15 residues. CDR3 bases: TGTGCCAGCAGTTACCAGCTCCTGAGCTCCTACGAGCAGTACTTC. Translation gives CASSYQLLSSYEQYF.

The chain combines TRBV5-1 with TRBJ1-2; 9 nucleotides agree with TRBD1. The CDR3 contains 16 residues. Germline CDR1 is SGHRS and CDR2 is YFSETQ. The V segment lost 0 bases and the J segment 2 bases; nucleotides outside the gene matches: 5. In DNA, the CDR3 is TGCGCCAGCAGCTTGGTTTCAGGACAGGGGAACTATGGCTACACCTTC. The encoded protein is CASSLVSGQGNYGYTF.

The V and J genes are TRBV6-5 and TRBJ2-2; perhaps TRBD1 as D (5 bases). The V gene's germline CDR1 is MNHEY and CDR2 SVGAGI. The CDR3 is made up of 13 amino acids. V gave up 8 bases and J gave up 6 bases, with 13 bases separating them. The CDR3 DNA sequence: TGTGCCAGCGCACAGGTTAGCCCCGGGGAGCTGTTTTTT. Protein: CASAQVSPGELFF.

The chain combines TRBV6-4 with TRBJ2-7; 7 bases are a match to TRBD1. The trim removed 6 bases at V and 0 bases at J, leaving 8 bases unmatched. This CDR3 region has 15 residues. Germline CDR1 MRHNA, CDR2 SNTAGT. CDR3 amino acids: CASRGRDSGSYEQYF. CDR3 in DNA: TGTGCCAGCAGAGGCCGGGACAGCGGCTCCTACGAGCAGTACTTC.

The chain couples TRBV21-1 to TRBJ1-1; no check of the table's D call, TRBD1, against the DNA was made. TRBV21-1 represents a pseudogene. This CDR3 is built from 17 residues. The CDR3 sequence: CASSKEGQARLNTEAFF. CDR3 nucleotides: TGTGCCAGCAGCAAAGAGGGACAGGCGAGACTGAACACTGAAGCTTTCTTT.

DNA for the CDR3: TGCGCCAGCAGCTTGGTAGGGGAGAACACTGAAGCTTTCTTT. As protein: CASSLVGENTEAFF. The V gene is TRBV5-1, the J gene TRBJ1-1; D is possibly TRBD1 (5 bases). Germline lookup yields CDR1 SGHRS and CDR2 YFSETQ. V shed 0 bases and J shed 1 base, with 7 bases lying between them. This CDR3 spans 14 amino acids.

The rearrangement links TRBV10-2 to TRBJ2-2; D may be TRBD1 or TRBD2 (5 bases each). V was pared by 5 bases and J by 2 bases, with 9 bases between. Germline V gene sequence: CDR1 WSHSY, CDR2 SAAADI. The CDR3 covers 14 residues. As DNA, the CDR3 is TGCGCCAGCAGTCGGGACCTAAACACCGGGGAGCTGTTTTTT. Its translation is CASSRDLNTGELFF.

This chain links TRBV30 with TRBJ2-2; 11 nucleotides match TRBD2. CDR3 length: 16 amino acids. V shed 0 bases, J shed 7 bases, and the junction held 7 bases outside the gene matches. CDR1 is GTSNPN and CDR2 is SVGIG in the germline V gene (reference sequence). CDR3 loop: CAWSVLSGRVGGELFF. CDR3 DNA: TGTGCCTGGAGTGTACTTAGCGGGAGGGTTGGCGGGGAGCTGTTTTTT.

This clone occurred a few times. The chain uses TRBV4-2 and TRBJ1-1, with TRBD1 identical over 7 bases. The CDR3 spans 15 residues. Unmatched junction bases numbered 5, after V lost 4 bases and J lost 0 bases. From germline, CDR1 is LGHNA and CDR2 YNFKEQ. CDR3: CASSRSTGMNTEAFF. The CDR3 DNA reads as TGTGCCAGCAGCCGATCGACAGGGATGAACACTGAAGCTTTCTTT.

This chain's CDR3 is CASRSAGEETQYF. Written as DNA, the CDR3 is TGTGCCAGCAGATCGGCAGGGGAGGAGACCCAGTACTTC. The chain couples TRBV5-4 to TRBJ2-5, with D possibly being TRBD1 (6 bases). V was pared by 5 bases and J by 5 bases, with 13 bases between. Germline V gene lookup returns CDR1 SGHNT and CDR2 YYREEE (reference sequence). The CDR3 extends over 13 amino acids. Full variable domain (remainder filled in from reference TRBV5-4 and TRBJ2-5): ETGVTQSPTHLIKTRGQQVTLRCSSQSGHNTVSWYQQALGQGPQFIFQYYREEENGRGNFPPRFSGLQFPNYSSELNVNALELDDSALYLCASRSAGEETQYFGPGTRLLVL.

This sequence joins TRBV29-1 and TRBJ1-5; D possibly corresponds to TRBD1 (6 bases). V shed 7 bases and J shed 1 base, with 11 bases lying between them. The CDR3 runs to 13 residues. The germline V gene encodes CDR1 SQVTM and CDR2 ANQGSEA. The CDR3 reads CSARTGSNQPQHF. CDR3 DNA sequence: TGCAGCGCGCGCACAGGGAGCAATCAGCCCCAGCATTTT.

The chain combines TRBV28 with TRBJ1-4; the match to TRBD1 covers 10 bases. The ends lost 6 bases at V and 7 bases at J; junction bases unmatched: 5. CDR1 and CDR2 (germline): MDHEN, SYDVKM. The CDR3 spans 14 residues. In DNA form, the CDR3 reads TGTGCCAGCAGGCCGGGACAGGGGTCTGAAAAACTGTTTTTT. It specifies CASRPGQGSEKLFF.

This chain connects TRBV7-9 to TRBJ2-2; 7 bases fit TRBD1. Trimming at V came to 5 bases and at J to 3 bases, leaving 0 bases not matched to a gene. Germline CDR1 and CDR2: SEHNR and FQNEAQ (reference sequence). There are 13 residues in the CDR3. CDR3 loop: CASSDRDTGELFF. In nucleotides, the CDR3 is TGTGCCAGCAGCGACAGGGACACCGGGGAGCTGTTTTTT.

The chain links TRBV20-1 to TRBJ2-5, with no clear D. The germline V and J ends were trimmed by 3 bases and 5 bases, with 4 bases remaining between them. The CDR3 extends over 10 amino acids. Germline CDR1 is DFQATT and CDR2 is SNEGSKA (reference sequence). The CDR3 sequence is CSASIETQYF. The CDR3 bases are TGCAGTGCTAGCATTGAGACCCAGTACTTC.

The V and J genes are TRBV5-1 and TRBJ2-5; 11 nucleotides line up with TRBD2. The CDR3 contains 17 residues. Germline CDR1 and CDR2: SGHRS and YFSETQ. Trimming took 0 bases from V and 2 from J; bases not matched to a gene: 6. CDR3 bases: TGCGCCAGCAGCTTGGGTGGAATAGCGGGAGGGCAAGAGACCCAGTACTTC. This translates into CASSLGGIAGGQETQYF.

The rearrangement uses TRBV11-2 and TRBJ2-7; 8 bases line up with TRBD2. Germline assignment: CDR1 SGHAT and CDR2 FQNNGV. J gave up 2 bases and V 4 bases, and 7 bases lay outside the gene matches. The CDR3 has 15 residues. Written as DNA, the CDR3 is TGTGCCAGCAGCTCAGGTGGTAGCGGGACCTACGAGCAGTACTTC. Protein product: CASSSGGSGTYEQYF.

The V gene is TRBV6-1, the J gene TRBJ1-1; no definite D call. CDR1 MNHNS and CDR2 SASEGT come from the germline V gene. Trimming removed 1 base at V and 10 bases at J, with 13 bases between. The CDR3 sequence is 13 residues long. CDR3 sequence (DNA): TGTGCCAGCAGTGAAGTTCTCGGGGAAGGAGCTTTCTTT. As protein: CASSEVLGEGAFF.

The chain employs TRBV5-1 and TRBJ2-3; D gene ambiguous. Trimming stripped 1 base from V and 0 bases from J, with 6 bases between. The length of the CDR3 is 14 residues. Germline assignment: CDR1 SGHRS and CDR2 YFSETQ. The CDR3 sequence: CASSLLRSTDTQYF. The DNA for the CDR3 is TGCGCCAGCAGCTTGTTGCGTAGCACAGATACGCAGTATTTT.

This clone was counted once. The V call is TRBV6-5, the J call TRBJ1-4; 7 bases line up with TRBD1. The CDR3 has 14 residues. The junction had 9 bases not matched to a gene; V was cut back by 6 bases and J by 8 bases. The germline gives CDR1 MNHEY, CDR2 SVGAGI. CDR3: CASRIYRGSEKLFF. CDR3 sequence (DNA): TGTGCCAGCAGAATCTACAGGGGTTCGGAAAAACTGTTTTTT.

This rearrangement joins TRBV15 to TRBJ1-2, with D maybe TRBD1 (6 bases). In germline, CDR1 is LNHNV, CDR2 YYDKDF (reference sequence). Between the trimmed V and J ends, which lost 0 bases and 8 bases, there was a span of 13 bases. CDR3 length: 14 amino acids. The CDR3 sequence: CATSRDGRGEGYTF. CDR3 DNA: TGTGCCACCAGCAGAGATGGCAGGGGAGAGGGCTACACCTTC.

The chain uses TRBV7-3 and TRBJ1-5; D call uncertain. Germline loops: CDR1 SGHTA, CDR2 FQGTGA. V was pared by 4 bases and J by 3 bases, with 4 bases between. The CDR3 extends over 12 amino acids. CDR3 amino acids: CASSSNNQPQHF. The CDR3 coding sequence is TGTGCCAGCAGCTCCAACAATCAGCCCCAGCATTTT.

V is TRBV5-1 and J is TRBJ1-1; TRBD1 matches at 8 bases. Looked up from germline, CDR1 is SGHRS and CDR2 is YFSETQ. This CDR3 region has 16 residues. After removal of 4 bases from V and 1 base from J, the junction contained 9 bases not matched to a gene. CDR3 DNA sequence: TGCGCCAGCAGCCAAGGACAGGGAATTCCGAACACTGAAGCTTTCTTT. Translated: CASSQGQGIPNTEAFF.

This clone was detected once. The chain links TRBV28 to TRBJ1-2; maybe TRBD1 (5 bases). Germline V gives CDR1 MDHEN, CDR2 SYDVKM. This CDR3 comprises 14 residues. Trimming left V 5 bases short and J 2 bases short, with 12 bases between. CDR3 in amino acids: CASSVPPGNYGYTF. For the CDR3, the DNA is TGTGCCAGCAGTGTACCACCAGGGAACTATGGCTACACCTTC.

This clone has just one count. V gene TRBV11-2 combines with J gene TRBJ2-7, with unresolved D. V was pared by 0 bases and J by 2 bases, with 5 bases between. The CDR3 contains 13 residues. Germline V gene sequence: CDR1 SGHAT, CDR2 FQNNGV. CDR3 bases: TGTGCCAGCAGCTTAGATAGGGCCTACGAGCAGTACTTC. Translation: CASSLDRAYEQYF.

V and J are TRBV11-2 and TRBJ1-1, with D uncertain. Germline CDR1 is SGHAT and CDR2 is FQNNGV. CDR3 length: 13 residues. Trimming cost V 7 bases and J 4 bases, with 13 bases left between them. DNA for the CDR3: TGTGCCAGCACAGAGACTTATATCACTGAAGCTTTCTTT. It translates to CASTETYITEAFF. Based on the CDR3 plus reference TRBV11-2 and TRBJ1-1, the full variable domain is EAGVAQSPRYKIIEKRQSVAFWCNPISGHATLYWYQQILGQGPKLLIQFQNNGVVDDSQLPKDRFSAERLKGVDSTLKIQPAKLEDSAVYLCASTETYITEAFFGQGTRLTVV.

The genes are TRBV13 and TRBJ2-1; D is unclear. The CDR3 length is 15 residues. The germline V gene encodes CDR1 PRHDT and CDR2 FYEKMQ (reference sequence). The V end was cut by 3 bases, the J end by 4 bases, with 13 bases between. The CDR3 DNA reads TGTGCCAGCAGCTTGCTGCAGAACCTATACAATGAGCAGTTCTTC. Translation: CASSLLQNLYNEQFF.

This chain uses TRBV12-5 with TRBJ2-5; D uncertain. The CDR3 is 14 amino acids. The V end was cut by 1 base, the J end by 3 bases, with 9 bases between. The germline gives CDR1 LGHNT, CDR2 FRNRAP. CDR3 amino acids: CASGLGISEETQYF. CDR3 in DNA: TGTGCTAGTGGTTTGGGTATTAGTGAAGAGACCCAGTACTTC.

This sequence joins TRBV19 and TRBJ2-3; D might be TRBD1 (7 bases). This CDR3 region has 15 residues. The V and J ends lost 1 base and 6 bases respectively, with 14 bases between them. Germline V gene sequence: CDR1 LNHDA, CDR2 SQIVND (reference sequence). The CDR3 protein is CASSIGQGGPDTQYF. The CDR3 coding sequence is TGTGCCAGTAGTATAGGCCAGGGGGGTCCCGATACGCAGTATTTT.